This note documents a single TCR beta chain sequence. Antigen specificity is unknown. CDR3 length: 14 amino acids. Looked up from germline, CDR1 is SGHNT and CDR2 is YYREEE (reference sequence). Losses at the gene ends were 2 bases for V and 3 bases for J; bases not matched to a gene: 2. This sample was included in a study of cytomegalovirus exposure and HLA in healthy donors. The study, taken as a whole, reports: According to reports, the classifier identified cytomegalovirus status with high specificity and sensitivity. The study assumed roughly uniform donor sequencing depth for presence/absence analyses. Data from an earlier analysis indicated that most TCR beta V segments were productive either about 87% or about 30% of the time.

Primers for the PCR totalled 60 Vbeta and 13 Jbeta. Only in-frame clones appear in the TCRdb table, and some are missing; sequencing was by immunoSEQ multiplex PCR. The sample records some 140,000 clones, around 80% being singletons. While unrecorded immune exposures were likely, the donors were nominally healthy when sampled. The sample was PBMCs. The sequence derives from a man under 40 in good health. The rearrangement uses TRBV5-4 and TRBJ2-1; 7 bases line up with TRBD1. This CDR3 reads CASSLQGNYNEQFF. CDR3 DNA: TGTGCCAGCAGCTTACAGGGGAACTACAATGAGCAGTTCTTC. The whole variable domain, filled in from reference TRBV5-4 and TRBJ2-1, reads ETGVTQSPTHLIKTRGQQVTLRCSSQSGHNTVSWYQQALGQGPQFIFQYYREEENGRGNFPPRFSGLQFPNYSSELNVNALELDDSALYLCASSLQGNYNEQFFGPGTRLTVL.